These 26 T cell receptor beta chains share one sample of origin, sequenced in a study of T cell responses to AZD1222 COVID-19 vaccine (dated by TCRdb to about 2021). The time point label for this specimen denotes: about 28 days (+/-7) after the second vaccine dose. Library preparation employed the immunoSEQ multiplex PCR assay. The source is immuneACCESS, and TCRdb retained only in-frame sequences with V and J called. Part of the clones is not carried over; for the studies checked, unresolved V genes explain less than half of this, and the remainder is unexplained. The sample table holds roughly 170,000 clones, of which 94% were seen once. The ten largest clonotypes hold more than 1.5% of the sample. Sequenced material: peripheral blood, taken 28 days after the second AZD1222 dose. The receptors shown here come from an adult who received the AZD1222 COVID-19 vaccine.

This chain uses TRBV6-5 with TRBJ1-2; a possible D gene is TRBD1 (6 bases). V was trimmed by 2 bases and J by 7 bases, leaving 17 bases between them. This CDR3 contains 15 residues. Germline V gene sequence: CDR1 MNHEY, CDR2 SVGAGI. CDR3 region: CASSYPQNRDVGYTF. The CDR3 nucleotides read TGTGCCAGCAGTTACCCACAGAACAGGGATGTTGGCTACACCTTC.

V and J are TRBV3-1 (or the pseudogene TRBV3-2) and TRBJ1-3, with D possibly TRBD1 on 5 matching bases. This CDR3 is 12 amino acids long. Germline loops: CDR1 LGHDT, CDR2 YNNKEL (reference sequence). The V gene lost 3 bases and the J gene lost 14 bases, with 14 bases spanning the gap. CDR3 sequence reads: CASSQYQGWLYF. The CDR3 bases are TGTGCCAGCAGCCAGTACCAGGGTTGGTTATATTTT.

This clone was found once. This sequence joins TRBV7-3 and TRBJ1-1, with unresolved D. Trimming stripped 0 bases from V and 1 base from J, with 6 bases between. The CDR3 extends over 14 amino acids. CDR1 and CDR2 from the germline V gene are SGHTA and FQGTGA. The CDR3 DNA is TGTGCCAGCAGCTTAACTTCAGGGAACACTGAAGCTTTCTTT. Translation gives CASSLTSGNTEAFF.

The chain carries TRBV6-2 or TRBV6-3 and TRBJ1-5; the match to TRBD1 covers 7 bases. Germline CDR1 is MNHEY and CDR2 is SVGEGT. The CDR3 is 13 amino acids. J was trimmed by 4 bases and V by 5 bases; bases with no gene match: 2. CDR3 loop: CASSIRGNQPQHF. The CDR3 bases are TGTGCCAGCAGTATCAGGGGGAATCAGCCCCAGCATTTT.

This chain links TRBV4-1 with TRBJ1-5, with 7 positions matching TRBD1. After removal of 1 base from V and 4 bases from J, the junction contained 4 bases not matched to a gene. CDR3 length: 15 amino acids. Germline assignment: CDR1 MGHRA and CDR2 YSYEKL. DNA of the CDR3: TGCGCCAGCAGCCAAGTCGGGACAGCAAATCAGCCCCAGCATTTT. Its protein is CASSQVGTANQPQHF.

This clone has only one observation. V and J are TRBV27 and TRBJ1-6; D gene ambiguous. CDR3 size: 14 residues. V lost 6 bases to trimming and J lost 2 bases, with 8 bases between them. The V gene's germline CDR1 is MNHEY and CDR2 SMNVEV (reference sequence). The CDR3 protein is CASSQAAYNSPLHF. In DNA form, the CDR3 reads TGTGCCAGCAGCCAGGCCGCCTATAATTCACCCCTCCACTTT.

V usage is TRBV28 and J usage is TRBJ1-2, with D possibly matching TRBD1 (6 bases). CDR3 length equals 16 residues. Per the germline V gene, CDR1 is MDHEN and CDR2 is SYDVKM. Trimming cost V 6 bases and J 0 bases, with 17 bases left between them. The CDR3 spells CASRVLQGKANYGYTF. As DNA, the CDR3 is TGTGCCAGCAGGGTGCTACAGGGAAAAGCTAACTATGGCTACACCTTC.

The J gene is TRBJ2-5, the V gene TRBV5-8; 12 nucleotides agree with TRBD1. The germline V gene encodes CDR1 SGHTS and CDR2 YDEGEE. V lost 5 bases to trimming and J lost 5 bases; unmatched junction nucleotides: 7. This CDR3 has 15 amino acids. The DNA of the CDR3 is TGTGCCAGCAGTTCCGGGACAGGGGGCCAGGAGACCCAGTACTTC. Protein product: CASSSGTGGQETQYF. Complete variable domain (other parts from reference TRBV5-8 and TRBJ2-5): EAGVTQSPTHLIKTRGQQATLRCSPISGHTSVYWYQQALGLGLQFLLWYDEGEERNRGNFPPRFSGRQFPNYSSELNVNALELEDSALYLCASSSGTGGQETQYFGPGTRLLVL.

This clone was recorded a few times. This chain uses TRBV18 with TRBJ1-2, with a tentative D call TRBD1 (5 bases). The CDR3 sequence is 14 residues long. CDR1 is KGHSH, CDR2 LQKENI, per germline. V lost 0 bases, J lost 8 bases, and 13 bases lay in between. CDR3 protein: CASSPPQSGIGYTF. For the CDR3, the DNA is TGTGCCAGCTCACCACCACAGTCAGGGATCGGCTACACCTTC.

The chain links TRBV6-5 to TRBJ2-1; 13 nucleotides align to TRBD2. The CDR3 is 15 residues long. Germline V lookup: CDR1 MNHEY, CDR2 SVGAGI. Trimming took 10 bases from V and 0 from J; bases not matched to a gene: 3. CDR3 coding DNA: TGTGCCACTGGACTAGCGGGAGTCTCCTACAATGAGCAGTTCTTC. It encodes CATGLAGVSYNEQFF.

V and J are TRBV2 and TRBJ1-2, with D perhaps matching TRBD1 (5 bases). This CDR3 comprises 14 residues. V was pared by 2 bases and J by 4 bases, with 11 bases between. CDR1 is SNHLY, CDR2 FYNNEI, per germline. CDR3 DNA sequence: TGTGCCAGCAGTGAACAGGGCCGAACCTATGGCTACACCTTC. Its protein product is CASSEQGRTYGYTF.

DNA for the CDR3: TGTGCCAGCTCGTCCCCGGGACAGCTTGGAGGGGGCTACACCTTC. It yields the protein CASSSPGQLGGGYTF. The rearrangement joins TRBV18 to TRBJ1-2, with 7 bases fitting TRBD1. The CDR3 is 15 amino acids. Germline V gene data show CDR1 as KGHSH and CDR2 as LQKENI. V dropped 6 bases and J dropped 8; count of bases not matched to a gene: 15.

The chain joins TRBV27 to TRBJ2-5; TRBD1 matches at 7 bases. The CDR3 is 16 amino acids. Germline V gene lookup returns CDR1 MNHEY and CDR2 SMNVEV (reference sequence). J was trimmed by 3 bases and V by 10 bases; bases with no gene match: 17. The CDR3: CATITLAGTAEETQYF. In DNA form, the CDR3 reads TGTGCCACTATTACTTTGGCCGGGACAGCCGAAGAGACCCAGTACTTC.

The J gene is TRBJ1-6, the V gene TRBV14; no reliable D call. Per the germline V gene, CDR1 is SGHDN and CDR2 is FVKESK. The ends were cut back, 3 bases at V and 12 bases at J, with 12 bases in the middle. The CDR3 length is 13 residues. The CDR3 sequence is CASSQLEGVPLHF. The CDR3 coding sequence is TGTGCCAGCAGCCAGTTGGAGGGAGTACCCCTCCACTTT.

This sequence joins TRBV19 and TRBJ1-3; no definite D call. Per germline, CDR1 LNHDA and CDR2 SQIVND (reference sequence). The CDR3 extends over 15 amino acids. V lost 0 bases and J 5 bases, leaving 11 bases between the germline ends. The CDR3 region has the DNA TGTGCCAGTAGTATAGATCGAGGACTGCGAAACACCATATATTTT. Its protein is CASSIDRGLRNTIYF.

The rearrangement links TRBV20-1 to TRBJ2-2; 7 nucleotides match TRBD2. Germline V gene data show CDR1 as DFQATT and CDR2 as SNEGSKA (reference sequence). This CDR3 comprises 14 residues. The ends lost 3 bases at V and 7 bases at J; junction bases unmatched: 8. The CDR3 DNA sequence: TGCAGTGCTAGTGGGAGGGCCATGAGCGGGGAGCTGTTTTTT. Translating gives CSASGRAMSGELFF.

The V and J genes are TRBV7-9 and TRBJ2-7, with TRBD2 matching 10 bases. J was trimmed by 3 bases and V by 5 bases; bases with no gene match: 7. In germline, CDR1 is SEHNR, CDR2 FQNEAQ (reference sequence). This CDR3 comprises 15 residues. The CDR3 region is CASSSTSGAYYEQYF. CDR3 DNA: TGTGCCAGCAGCAGTACTAGCGGGGCGTACTACGAGCAGTACTTC.

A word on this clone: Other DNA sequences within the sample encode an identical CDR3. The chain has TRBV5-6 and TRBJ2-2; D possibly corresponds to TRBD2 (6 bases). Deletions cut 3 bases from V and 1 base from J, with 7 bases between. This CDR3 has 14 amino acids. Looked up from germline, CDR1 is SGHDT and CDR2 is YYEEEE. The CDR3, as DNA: TGTGCCAGCAGCTCGGGACTGAACACCGGGGAGCTGTTTTTT. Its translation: CASSSGLNTGELFF.

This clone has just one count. The CDR3 coding sequence is TGTGCCAGCAGCTCCAAGGGGGCGCACCACGAGCAGTACTTC. This encodes CASSSKGAHHEQYF. The chain recombines TRBV11-2 with TRBJ2-7, with 7 positions matching TRBD1. CDR1 and CDR2 from the germline V gene are SGHAT and FQNNGV. The CDR3 is 14 amino acids. V trimming: 4 bases; J trimming: 5 bases; junction bases outside the gene matches: 8. The variable domain in full, completed from reference TRBV11-2 and TRBJ2-7, reads EAGVAQSPRYKIIEKRQSVAFWCNPISGHATLYWYQQILGQGPKLLIQFQNNGVVDDSQLPKDRFSAERLKGVDSTLKIQPAKLEDSAVYLCASSSKGAHHEQYFGPGTRLTVT.

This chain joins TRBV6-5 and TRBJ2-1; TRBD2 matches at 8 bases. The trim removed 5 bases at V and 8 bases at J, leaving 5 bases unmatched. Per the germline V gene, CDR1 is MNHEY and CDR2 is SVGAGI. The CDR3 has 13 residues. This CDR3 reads CASSLAGPDEQFF. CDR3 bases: TGTGCCAGCAGTCTAGCGGGTCCGGATGAGCAGTTCTTC.

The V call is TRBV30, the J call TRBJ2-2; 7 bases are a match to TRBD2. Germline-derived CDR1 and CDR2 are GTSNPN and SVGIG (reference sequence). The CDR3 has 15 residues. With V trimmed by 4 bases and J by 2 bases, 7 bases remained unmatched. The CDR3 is CAWTTRLANTGELFF. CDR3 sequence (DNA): TGTGCCTGGACGACTCGACTAGCTAACACCGGGGAGCTGTTTTTT.

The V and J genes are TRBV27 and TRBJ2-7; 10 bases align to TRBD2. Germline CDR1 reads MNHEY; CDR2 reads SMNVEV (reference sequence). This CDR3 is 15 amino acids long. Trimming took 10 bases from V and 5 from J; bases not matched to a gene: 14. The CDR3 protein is CATLSKGTSDHEQYF. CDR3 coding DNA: TGTGCCACCCTCAGCAAGGGGACTAGCGACCACGAGCAGTACTTC.

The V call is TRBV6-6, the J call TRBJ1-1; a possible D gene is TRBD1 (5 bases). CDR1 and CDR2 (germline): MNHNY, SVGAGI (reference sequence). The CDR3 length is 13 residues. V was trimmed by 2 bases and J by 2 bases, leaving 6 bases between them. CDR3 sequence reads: CASSYRDNTEAFF. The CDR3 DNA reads TGTGCCAGCAGTTACCGGGACAACACTGAAGCTTTCTTT.

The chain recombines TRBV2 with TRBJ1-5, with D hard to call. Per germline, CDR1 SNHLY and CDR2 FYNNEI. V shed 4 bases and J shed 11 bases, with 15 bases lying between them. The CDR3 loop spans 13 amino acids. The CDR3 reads CASSGGGTHAQHF. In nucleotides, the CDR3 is TGTGCCAGCAGTGGGGGAGGTACACACGCCCAGCATTTT.

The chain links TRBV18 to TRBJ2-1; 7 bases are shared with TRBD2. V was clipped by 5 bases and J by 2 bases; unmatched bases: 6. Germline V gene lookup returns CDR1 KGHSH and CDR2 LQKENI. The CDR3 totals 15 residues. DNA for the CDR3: TGTGCCAGCTCAATGGGGGGGTCAACCTACAATGAGCAGTTCTTC. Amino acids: CASSMGGSTYNEQFF.

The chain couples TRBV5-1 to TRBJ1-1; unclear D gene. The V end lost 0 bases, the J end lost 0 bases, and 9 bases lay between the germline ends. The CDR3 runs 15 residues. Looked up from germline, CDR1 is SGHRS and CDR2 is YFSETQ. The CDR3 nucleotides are TGCGCCAGCAGCTTGGGCTCCAACATGAACACTGAAGCTTTCTTT. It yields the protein CASSLGSNMNTEAFF.